Listed below are T cell receptor beta chains from one sample, sequenced in a study of shared clonotypes between healthy human individuals. TCRdb keeps only in-frame clones here, not all; method: immunoSEQ multiplex PCR. The data contain millions of clones, around nine tenths of them singletons. The specimen was naive CD4+ T cells sorted from blood. The receptors shown here come from a man aged 18 to 29 in good health. Both conserved end residues are part of each CDR3. The D gene is left open where the match is weak. Clone size is shown for a subset of rows, as once, few, many or a class of expanded clone.

TRBJ1-3,NA,TRBV18,TRBD1,TGTGCCAGCTCACCCCCTGGACAGGCTCGATCTGGAAACACCATATATTTT,CASSPPGQARSGNTIYF
TRBJ2-1,NA,TRBV20-1,NA,TGCAGTGCTAGAATCGGAGGTGAGCAGTTCTTC,CSARIGGEQFF
TRBJ2-5,NA,TRBV19,TRBD2,TGTGCCAGTAGTCCAAACCCGAGACTAGCGGCCTACCAAGAGACCCAGTACTTC,CASSPNPRLAAYQETQYF
TRBJ2-3,once,TRBV5-1,NA,TGCGCCAGCAGCTTGAGGTCCGGCACAGATACGCAGTATTTT,CASSLRSGTDTQYF
TRBJ2-1,NA,TRBV5-1,TRBD2,TGCGCCAGCAGCTTAGCGGGGGGGCTTTGGAATGAGCAGTTCTTC,CASSLAGGLWNEQFF
TRBJ2-2,NA,TRBV30,NA,TGTGCCTGGATGCAGCGGCCCTCCACCGGGGAGCTGTTTTTT,CAWMQRPSTGELFF
TRBJ1-2,NA,TRBV6-5,NA,TGTGCCAGCATTTCCCCGGACAGCAAGCTTGGCTACACCTTC,CASISPDSKLGYTF
TRBJ1-4,NA,TRBV27,NA,TGTGCCAGCAGTTTATTCAACGGTGAAAAACTGTTTTTT,CASSLFNGEKLFF
TRBJ1-1,NA,TRBV11-1,NA,TGTGCCAGCAGTACAAATACAGGGATCTCTACTTTCTTT,CASSTNTGISTFF
TRBJ1-5,NA,TRBV23-1,NA,TGCGCCAGCAGTCAAAAAACAGGGCCAACTTATCAGCCCCAGCATTTT,CASSQKTGPTYQPQHF
TRBJ1-4,NA,TRBV7-9,NA,TGTGCCAGCAGCTTACTCGGTAGTGGGGAAAAACTGTTTTTT,CASSLLGSGEKLFF
TRBJ1-5,NA,TRBV6-5,NA,TGTGCCAGCAGTTACGAGGGGAATCAGCCCCAGCATTTT,CASSYEGNQPQHF
TRBJ1-4,NA,TRBV2,NA,TGTGCCAGCACAGGGGTGACTAATGAAAAACTGTTTTTT,CASTGVTNEKLFF
TRBJ2-7,NA,TRBV11-2,NA,TGTGCCAGCAGCTTAGATGGGGGACCCAGGTTGACTTACGAGCAGTACTTC,CASSLDGGPRLTYEQYF
TRBJ1-2,NA,TRBV19,TRBD1,TGTGCCAGTAGTATTTCGGGACAGAACTATGGCTACACCTTC,CASSISGQNYGYTF
TRBJ2-1,NA,TRBV5-1,NA,TGCGCCAGCAGCTTATATCGAGTGACCTCCTACAATGAGCAGTTCTTC,CASSLYRVTSYNEQFF
TRBJ2-3,once,TRBV27,TRBD1,TGTGCCAGCAGTTCTGGACAGGGTAGCACAGATACGCAGTATTTT,CASSSGQGSTDTQYF
TRBJ2-3,NA,TRBV25-1,TRBD1,TGTGCCAGCAGGGGGGACAGGGGATCTCCAGATACGCAGTATTTT,CASRGDRGSPDTQYF
TRBJ1-2,NA,TRBV9,NA,TGTGCCAGCAGCGTAAGTGGTCAGGGGAATGGCTACACCTTC,CASSVSGQGNGYTF
TRBJ2-3,NA,TRBV18,TRBD2,TGTGCCAGCTCACCCCCGGGACTAGCTAGCACAGATACGCAGTATTTT,CASSPPGLASTDTQYF
TRBJ2-2,NA,TRBV18,NA,TGTGCCAGCTCAACACCGCCACCACGGAACACCGGGGAGCTGTTTTTT,CASSTPPPRNTGELFF
TRBJ2-1,NA,TRBV2,TRBD1,TGTGCCAGCAGGCCATCACAGGGGGCTAATTCCTACAATGAGCAGTTCTTC,CASRPSQGANSYNEQFF
TRBJ1-3,NA,TRBV7-9,TRBD1,TGTGCCAGCAGCGGGACAGGGAAAGACGGAAACACCATATATTTT,CASSGTGKDGNTIYF
TRBJ2-1,NA,TRBV7-9,TRBD2,TGTGCCAGCAGCTTTGGGACTAGCGGATACAATGAGCAGTTCTTC,CASSFGTSGYNEQFF
TRBJ1-1,NA,TRBV5-8,NA,TGTGCCAGCAGCCTAGTAAGGGGTAGGGCTTTCTTT,CASSLVRGRAFF
TRBJ2-1,NA,TRBV5-1,NA,TGCGCCAGCAGCGGCGGGACGGACAATGAGCAGTTCTTC,CASSGGTDNEQFF
TRBJ1-6,few,TRBV4-1,NA,TGCGCCAGCAGCCAAGAAGGGCTCCTCCACTTT,CASSQEGLLHF
TRBJ2-2,NA,TRBV6-5,NA,TGTGCCATCCGACCCCTAGGGGCTAACACCGGGGAGCTGTTTTTT,CAIRPLGANTGELFF
TRBJ2-1,NA,TRBV5-6,TRBD2,TGTGCCAGTTTAGGACTAGCGTGGAATGAGCAGTTCTTC,CASLGLAWNEQFF
TRBJ2-7,NA,TRBV19,TRBD2,TGTGCCAGTAGTATAAGGCTAGCGGCCTACGAGCAGTACTTC,CASSIRLAAYEQYF
TRBJ2-3,NA,TRBV7-6,TRBD2,TGTGCCAGCAGCCCCAGACTAGCGGGAGTGGCAGATACGCAGTATTTT,CASSPRLAGVADTQYF
TRBJ2-3,NA,TRBV30,NA,TGTGCCTGGAGTGGTAGTGGGAAGGCAGATACGCAGTATTTT,CAWSGSGKADTQYF
TRBJ2-5,NA,TRBV5-4,NA,TGTGCCAGCAGCTTGACTAGTTGGGAGACCCAGTACTTC,CASSLTSWETQYF
TRBJ2-5,NA,TRBV20-1,TRBD1,TGCAGTGCGGACAGGGGGGAGACCCAGTACTTC,CSADRGETQYF
TRBJ1-1,few,TRBV4-1,TRBD1,TGCGCCAGCAGCTCCTCCACAGGGGTTTCAATGTCGGCTTTCTTT,CASSSSTGVSMSAFF
TRBJ1-6,NA,TRBV19,NA,TGTGCCAGTAGTATAGAGCACAGTTATAATTCACCCCTCCACTTT,CASSIEHSYNSPLHF
TRBJ2-5,NA,TRBV7-9,TRBD1,TGTGCCAGCAGCTTCCAAAGGACAGGGGGCCAGGAGACCCAGTACTTC,CASSFQRTGGQETQYF
TRBJ1-4,few,TRBV18,NA,TGTGCCAGCTCACCAGGTCGGACAGTAAATGAAAAACTGTTTTTT,CASSPGRTVNEKLFF
TRBJ1-2,NA,TRBV5-1,NA,TGCGCCAGCAGCTTAAGGGGTAACTATGGCTACACCTTC,CASSLRGNYGYTF
TRBJ2-7,NA,TRBV12-5,TRBD2,TGTGCTAGTGGTCCCCCGACTAGCGGTTCTCCGTTGGAGCAGTACTTC,CASGPPTSGSPLEQYF
TRBJ1-1,once,TRBV5-6,NA,TGTGCCAGCAGCGTAATCTTGGGCTCTGAAGCTTTCTTT,CASSVILGSEAFF
TRBJ2-5,NA,TRBV7-2,TRBD1,TGTGCCAGCGGGACCGGGACAGGCATTACCCAGTACTTC,CASGTGTGITQYF
TRBJ1-6,NA,TRBV2,TRBD1,TGTGCCAGCAGCGGTACAGGGGTAGGAGGAGCACCCCTCCACTTT,CASSGTGVGGAPLHF
TRBJ2-3,once,TRBV5-1,TRBD2,TGCGCCAGCAAGGATCTAGCGGGACTCGGAGATACGCAGTATTTT,CASKDLAGLGDTQYF
TRBJ1-4,once,TRBV28,NA,TGTGCCAGCAGTTCAGGACAGCATACTAATGAAAAACTGTTTTTT,CASSSGQHTNEKLFF
TRBJ2-1,once,TRBV27,TRBD1,TGTGCCAGCAGTGCGACAGGGGTCGGCTTCCTGTTCTTC,CASSATGVGFLFF
TRBJ2-5,NA,TRBV5-1,NA,TGCGCCAGCAGCTTGGCGGGGGTTCAAGAGACCCAGTACTTC,CASSLAGVQETQYF
TRBJ2-1,NA,TRBV10-3,NA,TGTGCCATCAGTGAGTCCCCGGGACTTCGCTCCTACAATGAGCAGTTCTTC,CAISESPGLRSYNEQFF
TRBJ1-2,NA,TRBV18,NA,TGTGCCAGCTCACCCCTCCCGCAGGTCTATGGCTACACCTTC,CASSPLPQVYGYTF
TRBJ2-1,NA,TRBV5-1,NA,TGCGCCAGCAGCTTGGTGGGGATTAGCTCCTACAATGAGCAGTTCTTC,CASSLVGISSYNEQFF
TRBJ2-3,NA,TRBV2,TRBD2,TGTGCCAGCAGTGAAGAAGGACTAGCGGTGAGCACAGATACGCAGTATTTT,CASSEEGLAVSTDTQYF
TRBJ2-7,once,TRBV7-9,NA,TGTGCCAGCAGCTTAGCGGGGATAGGGGGCCGGGAGGAGCAGTACTTC,CASSLAGIGGREEQYF